The text below deals with one TCR beta chain. V was clipped by 2 bases and J by 3 bases, with 13 bases between them. The CDR3 sequence is 15 residues long. Germline lookup yields CDR1 ENHRY and CDR2 SYGVKD. Original methodology: Filtering differed because ImmunoSEQ produced junction-only sequences that carried no quality scores. Clones were sequenced by immunoSEQ multiplex PCR, and TCRdb holds only the in-frame ones, with some missing. For V, J and clone size, that table is used; D and trimming come from the DNA. The table includes about 1.5 million clones, under 99% detected once. The sample originates from a study of shared clonotypes between healthy human individuals.

The sequenced material came from naive CD4+ T cells sorted from blood. As to subset: CD45RA+ positively selected. This sequence joins TRBV10-3 and TRBJ1-2; tentatively, D is TRBD1 (5 bases). This receptor was taken from a man in his thirties or forties in good health. The CDR3 loop reads CAISERTPKDYGYTF. The CDR3 DNA follows: TGTGCCATCAGTGAGAGGACACCTAAGGACTATGGCTACACCTTC.